This is a list of T cell receptor beta chains from one sample in a study of beta chain features in type 1 diabetes. Method: immunoSEQ multiplex PCR; TCRdb's copy keeps in-frame clones and lacks some. The table lists roughly 380,000 clones, around 20% of them singletons. The source material was naive CD4+ T cells from blood. All receptors come from a woman under 30 in good health. CDR3s include the opening cysteine and the closing phenylalanine or tryptophan. The D gene is left open where the match is weak. Expanded clones are given a class, and other clones once, few, many or no size at all.

j_call clone_size v_call d_call cdr3_aa cdr3_nt
TRBJ1-1 few TRBV30 NA CAWTGRTQGAFF TGTGCCTGGACGGGACGGACTCAGGGGGCTTTCTTT
TRBJ1-2 NA TRBV5-6 TRBD1 CASSLVGQDFNLYGYTF TGTGCCAGCAGCTTGGTGGGACAGGACTTTAACCTCTATGGCTACACCTTC
TRBJ2-2 NA TRBV6-1 NA CASSASTPPTRRGTGELFF TGTGCCAGCAGTGCCTCTACCCCTCCTACTAGGAGGGGCACCGGGGAGCTGTTTTTT
TRBJ1-1 NA TRBV5-1 TRBD1 CASSSDRGLLNTEAFF TGCGCCAGCAGCTCGGACAGGGGGCTTTTGAACACTGAAGCTTTCTTT
TRBJ2-6 NA TRBV5-8 NA CASFYSGANVLTF TGTGCCAGCTTCTACTCTGGGGCCAACGTCCTGACTTTC
TRBJ2-3 NA TRBV5-4 NA CASSFRGTDTQYF TGTGCCAGCAGCTTCAGGGGCACAGATACGCAGTATTTT
TRBJ1-4 few TRBV30 TRBD1 CAWRQGWEKLFF TGTGCCTGGCGACAGGGTTGGGAAAAACTGTTTTTT
TRBJ2-5 few TRBV19 NA CASSMAHAHTAQETQYF TGTGCCAGTAGTATGGCCCACGCACACACCGCCCAAGAGACCCAGTACTTC
TRBJ2-2 few TRBV12-5 NA CASGTPSGSNTGELFF TGTGCTAGTGGTACTCCCTCAGGGTCGAACACCGGGGAGCTGTTTTTT
TRBJ1-2 NA TRBV6-5 NA CASSYSNLELMGYTF TGTGCCAGCAGTTACTCGAATCTGGAGCTCATGGGCTACACCTTC
TRBJ2-3 NA TRBV7-2 NA CASSLGVATDTQYF TGTGCCAGCAGCTTAGGAGTCGCTACGGATACGCAGTATTTT
TRBJ2-2 few TRBV9 NA CASSAGLLNTGELFF TGTGCCAGCAGCGCAGGGTTGCTGAACACCGGGGAGCTGTTTTTT
TRBJ1-5 few TRBV7-9 NA CASSLGRVSNQPQHF TGTGCCAGCAGCTTGGGCAGGGTTAGCAATCAGCCCCAGCATTTT
TRBJ2-1 NA TRBV5-4 TRBD1 CASSLWDRYNEQFF TGTGCCAGCAGCTTGTGGGACAGATACAATGAGCAGTTCTTC
TRBJ1-5 NA TRBV30 TRBD1 CAWSVGTGVWQPQHF TGTGCCTGGAGTGTGGGGACAGGGGTTTGGCAGCCCCAGCATTTT
TRBJ2-1 NA TRBV18 TRBD2 CASSPSGRAGRRNEQFF TGTGCCAGCTCACCTAGCGGGAGGGCCGGACGGAGAAATGAGCAGTTCTTC
TRBJ2-5 NA TRBV7-2 TRBD1 CASSLEGARETQYF TGTGCCAGCAGCTTAGAGGGGGCCCGGGAGACCCAGTACTTC
TRBJ1-2 few TRBV7-2 NA CASSQDRGSYGYTF TGTGCCAGCAGCCAGGATAGGGGCAGCTATGGCTACACCTTC
TRBJ1-1 NA TRBV9 NA CASKKGGAMNTEAFF TGTGCCAGCAAAAAGGGGGGGGCGATGAACACTGAAGCTTTCTTT
TRBJ2-1 NA TRBV9 NA CASSPLGSWTEQFF TGTGCCAGCAGCCCCTTGGGGAGTTGGACTGAGCAGTTCTTC
TRBJ1-1 NA TRBV9 NA CASSVDSGNTEAFF TGTGCCAGCAGCGTAGATTCAGGGAACACTGAAGCTTTCTTT
TRBJ1-4 NA TRBV23-1 NA CASSPRRLRNEKLFF TGCGCCAGCAGTCCACGCAGGCTTCGTAATGAAAAACTGTTTTTT
TRBJ2-7 few TRBV7-2 NA CASSSPRGIYEQYF TGTGCCAGCAGCTCCCCACGGGGAATCTACGAGCAGTACTTC
TRBJ2-5 few TRBV6-1 TRBD2 CASRAGGGQETQYF TGTGCCAGCAGGGCGGGAGGGGGCCAAGAGACCCAGTACTTC
TRBJ1-2 NA TRBV4-1 NA CASSQLAGTNYGYTF TGCGCCAGCAGCCAGCTCGCAGGAACTAACTATGGCTACACCTTC
TRBJ1-2 NA TRBV2 TRBD1 CASSERDRGNYGYTF TGTGCCAGCAGTGAAAGAGACAGGGGCAACTATGGCTACACCTTC
TRBJ1-1 NA TRBV23-1 TRBD1 CASNQGGNHLSEAFF TGCGCCAGCAACCAGGGGGGAAATCATCTATCCGAAGCTTTCTTT
TRBJ2-7 NA TRBV18 TRBD2 CASSYSGGTYEQYF TGTGCCAGCTCCTATAGCGGGGGGACGTACGAGCAGTACTTC
TRBJ2-2 few TRBV10-3 TRBD1 CAISESGTANTGELFF TGTGCCATCAGTGAGTCGGGGACAGCTAACACCGGGGAGCTGTTTTTT
TRBJ2-5 few TRBV5-1 TRBD1 CASSLGQGNAPEETQYF TGCGCCAGCAGCTTGGGACAGGGAAATGCACCGGAGGAGACCCAGTACTTC
TRBJ2-7 few TRBV5-1 NA CASSPRGYSYEQYF TGCGCCAGCAGCCCGAGAGGTTACTCCTACGAGCAGTACTTC
TRBJ2-7 NA TRBV19 NA CASSVDADRGEQYF TGTGCCAGTAGTGTGGACGCTGATAGGGGCGAGCAGTACTTC
TRBJ2-3 few TRBV29-1 NA CSASSGSTDTQYF TGCAGCGCCAGTAGCGGTAGCACAGATACGCAGTATTTT
TRBJ1-2 few TRBV7-3 NA CASSSGPGSKGYTF TGTGCCAGCAGCTCCGGGCCAGGGTCGAAAGGCTACACCTTC
TRBJ1-1 NA TRBV2 TRBD1 CASSRQGGNTEAFF TGTGCCAGCAGTAGACAGGGGGGCAACACTGAAGCTTTCTTT
TRBJ2-1 NA TRBV7-9 NA CASSSRRREVEQFF TGTGCCAGCAGCTCCCGGAGACGAGAGGTTGAGCAGTTCTTC
TRBJ2-3 NA TRBV7-2 NA CASSPAREDTQYF TGTGCCAGCAGCCCGGCCCGGGAAGATACGCAGTATTTT
TRBJ2-5 NA TRBV11-3 NA CASSSGWGGQDVQETQYF TGTGCCAGCAGCTCGGGCTGGGGGGGGCAGGACGTTCAAGAGACCCAGTACTTC
TRBJ2-7 NA TRBV9 TRBD2 CASSVGMTSSHEQYF TGTGCCAGCAGCGTAGGTATGACTAGCTCCCACGAGCAGTACTTC
TRBJ2-5 few TRBV28 NA CASSSSQETQYF TGTGCCAGCAGTTCCTCCCAAGAGACCCAGTACTTC
TRBJ2-2 few TRBV29-1 TRBD1 CSVGYWDRGTGELFF TGCAGCGTTGGTTACTGGGACAGAGGTACCGGGGAGCTGTTTTTT